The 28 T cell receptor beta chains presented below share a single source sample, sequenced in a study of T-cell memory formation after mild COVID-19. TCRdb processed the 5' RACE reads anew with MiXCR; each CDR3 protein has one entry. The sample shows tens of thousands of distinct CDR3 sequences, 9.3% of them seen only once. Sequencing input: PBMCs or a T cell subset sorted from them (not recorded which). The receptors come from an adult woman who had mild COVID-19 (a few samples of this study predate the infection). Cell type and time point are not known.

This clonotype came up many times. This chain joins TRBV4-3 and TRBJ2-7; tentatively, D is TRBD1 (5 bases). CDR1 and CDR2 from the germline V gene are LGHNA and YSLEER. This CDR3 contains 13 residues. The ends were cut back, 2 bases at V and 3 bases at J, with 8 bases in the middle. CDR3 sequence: CASSQYQGYEQYF. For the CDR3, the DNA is TGCGCCAGCAGCCAATATCAGGGCTACGAGCAGTACTTC.

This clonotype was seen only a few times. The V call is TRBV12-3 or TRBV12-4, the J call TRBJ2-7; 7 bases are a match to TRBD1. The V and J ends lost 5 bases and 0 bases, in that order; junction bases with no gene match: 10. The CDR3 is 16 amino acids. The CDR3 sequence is CASSPRQGLLSYEQYF. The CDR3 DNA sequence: TGTGCCAGCAGTCCCCGACAGGGCCTACTCTCCTACGAGCAGTACTTC.

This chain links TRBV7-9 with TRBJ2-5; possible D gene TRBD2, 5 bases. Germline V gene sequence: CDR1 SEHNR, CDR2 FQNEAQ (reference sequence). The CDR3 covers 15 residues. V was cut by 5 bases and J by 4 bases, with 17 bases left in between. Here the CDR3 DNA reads TGTGCCAGCAGCATTACCGCCGGGATGGGAGAGACCCAGTACTTC. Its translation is CASSITAGMGETQYF.

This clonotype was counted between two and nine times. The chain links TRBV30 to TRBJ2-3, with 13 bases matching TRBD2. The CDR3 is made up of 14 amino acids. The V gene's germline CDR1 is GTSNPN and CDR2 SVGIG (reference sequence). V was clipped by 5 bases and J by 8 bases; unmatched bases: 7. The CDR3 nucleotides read TGTGCCTGGGGACTAGCGGGGGCCGGGGGTACGCAGTATTTT. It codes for CAWGLAGAGGTQYF.

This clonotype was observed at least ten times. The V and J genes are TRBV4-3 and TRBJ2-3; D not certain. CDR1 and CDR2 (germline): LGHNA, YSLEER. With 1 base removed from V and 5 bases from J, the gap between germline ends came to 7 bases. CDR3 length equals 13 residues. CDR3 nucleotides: TGCGCCAGCAGCCAAGTGCTCTTAGATACGCAGTATTTT. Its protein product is CASSQVLLDTQYF.

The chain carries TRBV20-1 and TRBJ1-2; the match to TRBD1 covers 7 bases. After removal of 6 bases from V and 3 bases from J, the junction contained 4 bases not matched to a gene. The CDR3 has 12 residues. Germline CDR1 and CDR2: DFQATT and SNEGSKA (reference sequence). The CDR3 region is CSASGTDYGYTF. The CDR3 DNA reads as TGCAGTGCAAGCGGGACAGACTATGGCTACACCTTC.

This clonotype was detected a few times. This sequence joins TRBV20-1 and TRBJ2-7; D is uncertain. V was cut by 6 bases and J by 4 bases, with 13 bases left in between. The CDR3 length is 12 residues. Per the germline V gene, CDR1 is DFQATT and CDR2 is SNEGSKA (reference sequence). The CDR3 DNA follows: TGCAGTGCCCCCCTTAGGAATTACGAGCAGTACTTC. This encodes CSAPLRNYEQYF.

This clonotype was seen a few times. CDR3 DNA sequence: TGCAGTGCTACCAGGACTAGCGGGGACCTTTACAATGAGCAGTTCTTC. It codes for CSATRTSGDLYNEQFF. The chain links TRBV20-1 to TRBJ2-1; 12 positions match TRBD2. CDR1 and CDR2 (germline): DFQATT, SNEGSKA (reference sequence). Trimming removed 4 bases from V and 4 bases from J; junction bases left unmatched: 8. The CDR3 spans 16 residues.

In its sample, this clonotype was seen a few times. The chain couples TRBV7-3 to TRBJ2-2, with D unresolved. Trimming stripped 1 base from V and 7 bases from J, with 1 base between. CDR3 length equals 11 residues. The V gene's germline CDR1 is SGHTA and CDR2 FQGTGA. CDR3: CASSLNGELFF. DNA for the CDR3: TGTGCCAGCAGCTTAAACGGGGAGCTGTTTTTT.

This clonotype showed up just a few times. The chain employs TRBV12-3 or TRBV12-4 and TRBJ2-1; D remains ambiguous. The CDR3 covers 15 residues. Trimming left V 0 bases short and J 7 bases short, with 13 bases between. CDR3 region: CASSLAALGSNEQFF. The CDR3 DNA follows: TGTGCCAGCAGTTTAGCGGCCCTGGGGTCTAATGAGCAGTTCTTC.

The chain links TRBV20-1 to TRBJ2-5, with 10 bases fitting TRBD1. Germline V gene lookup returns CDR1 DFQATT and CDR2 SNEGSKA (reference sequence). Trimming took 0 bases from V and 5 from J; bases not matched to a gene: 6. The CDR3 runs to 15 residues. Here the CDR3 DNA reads TGCAGTGCTAGAGATCTAGACAGGGGGCGGGAGACCCAGTACTTC. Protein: CSARDLDRGRETQYF.

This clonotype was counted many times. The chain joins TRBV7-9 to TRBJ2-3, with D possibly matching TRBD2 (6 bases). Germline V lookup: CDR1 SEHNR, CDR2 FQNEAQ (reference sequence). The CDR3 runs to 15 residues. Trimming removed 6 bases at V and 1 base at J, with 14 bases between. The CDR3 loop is CASSTRGEGTDTQYF. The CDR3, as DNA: TGTGCCAGCAGTACCCGCGGGGAAGGCACAGATACGCAGTATTTT.

In DNA, the CDR3 is TGTGCCAGCAGTAGGATTCACCAAGAGACCCAGTACTTC. It encodes CASSRIHQETQYF. The V and J genes are TRBV6-2 or TRBV6-3 and TRBJ2-5; D remains ambiguous. The CDR3 sequence is 13 residues long. Germline CDR1 MNHEY, CDR2 SVGEGT. Deletions cut 5 bases from V and 0 bases from J, with 7 bases between.

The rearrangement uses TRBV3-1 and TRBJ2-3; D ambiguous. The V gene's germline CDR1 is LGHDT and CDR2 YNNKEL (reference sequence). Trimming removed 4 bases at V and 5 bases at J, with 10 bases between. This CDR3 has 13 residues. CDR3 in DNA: TGTGCCAGCAGCCGGGCTGACGTAGATACGCAGTATTTT. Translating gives CASSRADVDTQYF.

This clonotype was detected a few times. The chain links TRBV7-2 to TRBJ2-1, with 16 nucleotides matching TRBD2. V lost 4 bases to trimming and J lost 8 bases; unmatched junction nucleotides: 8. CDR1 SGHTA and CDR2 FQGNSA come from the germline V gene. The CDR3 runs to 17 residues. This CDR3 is CASSSPGLAGGLYEQFF. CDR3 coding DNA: TGTGCCAGCAGCTCCCCGGGACTAGCGGGGGGGCTCTATGAGCAGTTCTTC.

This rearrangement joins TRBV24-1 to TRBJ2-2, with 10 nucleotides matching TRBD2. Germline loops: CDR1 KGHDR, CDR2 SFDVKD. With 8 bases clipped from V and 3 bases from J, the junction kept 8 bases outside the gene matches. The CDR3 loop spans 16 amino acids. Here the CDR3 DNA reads TGTGCCACCATGAGGAGCGGGAGGGCCGACACCGGGGAGCTGTTTTTT. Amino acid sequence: CATMRSGRADTGELFF.

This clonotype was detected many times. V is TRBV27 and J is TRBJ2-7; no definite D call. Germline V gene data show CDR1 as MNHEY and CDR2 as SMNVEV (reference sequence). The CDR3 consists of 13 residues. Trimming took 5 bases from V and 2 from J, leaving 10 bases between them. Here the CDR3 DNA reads TGTGCCAGCAGTCGCCTTTACACCTACGAGCAGTACTTC. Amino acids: CASSRLYTYEQYF.

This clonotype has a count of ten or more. CDR3 in DNA: TGTGCCAGCATCCAACAGGGGAGCGGGAACGAGCAGTACTTC. Encoded protein: CASIQQGSGNEQYF. J is TRBJ2-7 and V is TRBV6-6; D may correspond to TRBD1 or TRBD2 (7 bases each). The CDR3 has 14 amino acids. Germline CDR1 reads MNHNY; CDR2 reads SVGAGI (reference sequence). The V gene lost 7 bases and the J gene lost 5 bases, with 18 bases spanning the gap.

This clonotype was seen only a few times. The CDR3 nucleotides read TGTGCCAGCAGCTCATCGGACAGATATAATTCACCCCTCCACTTT. It specifies CASSSSDRYNSPLHF. The chain has TRBV14 and TRBJ1-6; D is perhaps TRBD1 (6 bases). The CDR3 covers 15 residues. V was shortened by 5 bases and J by 4 bases, with 12 bases between the two germline ends. CDR1 and CDR2 from the germline V gene are SGHDN and FVKESK.

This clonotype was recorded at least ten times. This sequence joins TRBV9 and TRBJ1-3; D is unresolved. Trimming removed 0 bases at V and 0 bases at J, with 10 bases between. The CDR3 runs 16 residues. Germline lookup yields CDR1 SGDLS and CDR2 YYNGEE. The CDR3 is CASSVAGLSSGNTIYF. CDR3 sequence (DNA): TGTGCCAGCAGCGTAGCTGGACTTAGCTCTGGAAACACCATATATTTT.

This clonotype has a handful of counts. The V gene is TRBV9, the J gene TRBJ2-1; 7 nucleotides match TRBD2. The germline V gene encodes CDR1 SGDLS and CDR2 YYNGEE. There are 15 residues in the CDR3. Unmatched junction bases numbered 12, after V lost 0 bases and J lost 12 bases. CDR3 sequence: CASSVGEEAGGRQFF. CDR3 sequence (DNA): TGTGCCAGCAGCGTAGGTGAGGAGGCCGGGGGGAGGCAGTTCTTC.

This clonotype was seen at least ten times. CDR3: CASSDPGGSSRETQYF. CDR3 nucleotides: TGTGCCAGCAGCGACCCCGGTGGCTCGTCCCGGGAGACCCAGTACTTC. The chain recombines TRBV7-8 with TRBJ2-5; D gene ambiguous. CDR3 size: 16 residues. V lost 5 bases to trimming and J lost 5 bases, with 21 bases between them. Germline assignment: CDR1 SGHVS and CDR2 FQNEAQ.

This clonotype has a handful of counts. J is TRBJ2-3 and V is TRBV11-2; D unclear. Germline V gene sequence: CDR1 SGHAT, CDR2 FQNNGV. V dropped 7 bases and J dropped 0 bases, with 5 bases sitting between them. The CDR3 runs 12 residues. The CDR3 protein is CASTPSTDTQYF. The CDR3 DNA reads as TGTGCCAGCACTCCTAGCACAGATACGCAGTATTTT.

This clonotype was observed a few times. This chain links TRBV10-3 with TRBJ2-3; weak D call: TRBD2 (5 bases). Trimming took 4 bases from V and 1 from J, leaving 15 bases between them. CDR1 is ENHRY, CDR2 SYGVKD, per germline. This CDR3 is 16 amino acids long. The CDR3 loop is CAISGTVGLGTDTQYF. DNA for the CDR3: TGTGCCATCAGTGGTACGGTTGGACTCGGCACAGATACGCAGTATTTT.

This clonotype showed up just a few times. The CDR3 reads CASSLARGNRDSPLHF. The CDR3 region has the DNA TGTGCCAGCAGCTTGGCCAGAGGGAATAGGGATTCACCCCTCCACTTT. This chain connects TRBV7-9 to TRBJ1-6; D remains ambiguous. The CDR3 totals 16 residues. In germline, CDR1 is SEHNR, CDR2 FQNEAQ (reference sequence). Trimming pared 3 bases from V and 8 bases from J, leaving 17 bases between.

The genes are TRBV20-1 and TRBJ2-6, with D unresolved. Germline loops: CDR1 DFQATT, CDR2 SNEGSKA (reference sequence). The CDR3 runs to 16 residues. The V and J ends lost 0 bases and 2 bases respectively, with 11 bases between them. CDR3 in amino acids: CSARDRYGTGANVLTF. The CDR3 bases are TGCAGTGCTAGAGATCGGTATGGGACTGGGGCCAACGTCCTGACTTTC.

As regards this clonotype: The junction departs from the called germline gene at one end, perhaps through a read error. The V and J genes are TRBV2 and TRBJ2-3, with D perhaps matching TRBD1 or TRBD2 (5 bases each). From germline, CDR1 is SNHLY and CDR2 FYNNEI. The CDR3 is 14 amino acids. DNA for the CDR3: TGTGCCAGCAGCAAGGGGCCTAGCACAGATACGCGGTATTTT. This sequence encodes CASSKGPSTDTRYF.

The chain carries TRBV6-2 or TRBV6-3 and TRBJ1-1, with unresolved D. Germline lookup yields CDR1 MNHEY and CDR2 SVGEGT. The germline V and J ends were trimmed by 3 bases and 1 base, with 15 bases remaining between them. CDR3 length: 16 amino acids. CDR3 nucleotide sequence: TGTGCCAGCAGTTATTCCTTGGGCACCAGGAACACTGAAGCTTTCTTT. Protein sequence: CASSYSLGTRNTEAFF.